This T cell receptor (beta chain) comes out of a study of T cells in Graves' hyperthyroidism and ophthalmopathy. General observations from the study: Ophthalmopathy and stable hyperthyroidism were told apart by a 13 V-J model.

A note on this clonotype: Its antigen is unidentified.

The study defined stable Graves' hyperthyroidism as no ophthalmopathy progression within 18 months. Aged 18 to 65, the patients had hyperthyroidism that was newly diagnosed and had lasted under 2 months. Isolation of PBMCs was performed on 8 to 10 ml fresh peripheral blood. CDR3 size: 17 residues. Germline CDR1 reads LGHNA; CDR2 reads YSLEER. V was clipped by 3 bases and J by 1 base; unmatched bases: 5. Researchers amplified the TCR beta CDR3 regions from RNA transcripts. An initial round of RT-PCR targeting the TCR CDR3 relied on the HTBI primer set. TCRdb independently ran MiXCR on the multiplex PCR reads; one entry per CDR3 protein. The sample has roughly 840,000 distinct CDR3 sequences; 38% are singletons.

The receptor comes from a man younger than 35 with Graves' hyperthyroidism. The V call is TRBV4-3, the J call TRBJ2-2; 10 bases agree with TRBD1. Sample: blood. The CDR3 DNA reads TGCGCCAGCAGCCATCCCCGGGACAGGGGGAACACCGGGGAGCTGTTTTTT. Its translation: CASSHPRDRGNTGELFF.